Included here is one T cell receptor beta chain sequence, with context. Its antigen is unknown. The CDR3 extends over 12 amino acids. The J segment lost 5 bases and the V segment lost 8 bases, leaving 3 bases of the junction unmatched. This sample was included in a study of human T cells and chemical hapten exposure. Study-wide points: A positive correlation with patch test score was found for PT1 expanded TCR counts. DPC sensitization did not alter TCRs above 1 in 1000 frequency.

Time point in this sample: pre-sensitization, week 0. Treatment indicated: therapeutic diphenylcyclopropenone sensitization with weekly scalp DPC. TCRdb redid the calling of the RACE reads with MiXCR, one entry per CDR3 protein. The data contain about 380,000 distinct CDR3 sequences, 5.1% of them seen just once; the ten biggest clones take up approximately 2.4%. The chain uses TRBV12-3 or TRBV12-4 and TRBJ2-1; TRBD2 matches at 7 bases. This clonotype was sampled from a woman between 50 and 59 years old with alopecia areata. Some clones in this sample may be carry-over from other donors' samples. Sample: whole blood, taken in connection with sensitization to the hapten diphenylcyclopropenone (DPC). The CDR3 region is CASGGDHNEQFF. The CDR3 coding sequence is TGTGCCAGCGGGGGGGACCACAATGAGCAGTTCTTC.